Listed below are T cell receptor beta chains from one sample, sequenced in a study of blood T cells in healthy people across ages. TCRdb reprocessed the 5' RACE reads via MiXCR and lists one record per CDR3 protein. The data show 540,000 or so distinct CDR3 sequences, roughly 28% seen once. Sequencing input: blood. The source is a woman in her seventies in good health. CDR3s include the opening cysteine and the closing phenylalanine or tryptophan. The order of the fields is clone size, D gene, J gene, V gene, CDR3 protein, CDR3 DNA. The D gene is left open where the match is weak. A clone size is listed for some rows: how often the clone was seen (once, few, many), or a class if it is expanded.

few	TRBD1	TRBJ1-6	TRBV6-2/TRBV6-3	CASSYSDRGDSPLHF	TGTGCCAGCAGTTACTCCGACAGGGGAGATTCACCCCTCCACTTT
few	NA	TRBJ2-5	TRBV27	CASSFGGPEYQETQYF	TGTGCCAGCAGTTTTGGCGGTCCTGAGTACCAAGAGACCCAGTACTTC
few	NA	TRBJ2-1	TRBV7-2	CASSSQDNEQFF	TGTGCCAGCAGCTCACAGGACAATGAGCAGTTCTTC
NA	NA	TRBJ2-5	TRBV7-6	CASSWVLMQGETQYF	TGTGCCAGCAGCTGGGTACTCATGCAAGGGGAGACCCAGTACTTC
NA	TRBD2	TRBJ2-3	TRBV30	CAWSKGLARDTDTQYF	TGTGCCTGGAGTAAGGGACTAGCGAGGGACACAGATACGCAGTATTTT
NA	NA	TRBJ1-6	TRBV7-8	CASRRTVESNSPLHF	TGTGCCAGCAGACGGACGGTTGAAAGTAATTCACCCCTCCACTTT
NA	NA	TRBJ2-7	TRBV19	CASSIGREALEQYF	TGTGCCAGTAGTATTGGCAGGGAGGCCTTGGAGCAGTACTTC
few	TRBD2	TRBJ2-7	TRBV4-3	CASSQDWVAGAVYEQYF	TGCGCCAGCAGCCAAGATTGGGTAGCGGGGGCCGTCTACGAGCAGTACTTC
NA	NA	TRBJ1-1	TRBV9	CASSAVGATNTEAFF	TGTGCCAGCAGCGCAGTGGGGGCAACGAACACTGAAGCTTTCTTT
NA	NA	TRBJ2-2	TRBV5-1	CASETGGHTGELFF	TGCGCCAGCGAAACGGGGGGCCACACCGGGGAGCTGTTTTTT
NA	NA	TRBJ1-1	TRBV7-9	CASSLLTGMNTEAFF	TGTGCCAGCAGCTTATTAACAGGAATGAACACTGAAGCTTTCTTT
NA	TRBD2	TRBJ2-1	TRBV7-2	CASSLTSGIYNEQFF	TGTGCCAGCAGCTTAACTAGCGGGATATACAATGAGCAGTTCTTC
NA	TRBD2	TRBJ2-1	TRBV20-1	CSARLSSGVANEQFF	TGCAGTGCTAGACTATCTAGCGGCGTGGCCAATGAGCAGTTCTTC
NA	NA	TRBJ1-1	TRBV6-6	CASTTPGTANTEAFF	TGTGCCAGCACCACCCCCGGGACGGCTAACACTGAAGCTTTCTTT
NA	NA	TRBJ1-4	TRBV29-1	CSVQRGPNEKLFF	TGCAGCGTCCAGAGAGGGCCTAATGAAAAACTGTTTTTT
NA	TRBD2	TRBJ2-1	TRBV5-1	CASSWAGTSISYNEQFF	TGCGCCAGCAGCTGGGCCGGGACTAGCATTTCCTACAATGAGCAGTTCTTC
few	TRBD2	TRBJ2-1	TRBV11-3	CASSLAGRAGGHEQFF	TGTGCCAGCAGCTTAGCCGGCCGGGCGGGGGGCCATGAGCAGTTCTTC
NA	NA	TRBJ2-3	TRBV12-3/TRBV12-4	CASTPDLARSTDTQYF	TGTGCCAGCACCCCGGATCTAGCGAGGAGCACAGATACGCAGTATTTT
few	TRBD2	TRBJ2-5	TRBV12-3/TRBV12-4	CASRTGTSGETQYF	TGTGCCAGCAGAACCGGGACTAGTGGAGAGACCCAGTACTTC
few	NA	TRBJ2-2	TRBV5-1	CASSLDRANTGELFF	TGCGCCAGCAGCTTGGACAGGGCGAACACCGGGGAGCTGTTTTTT
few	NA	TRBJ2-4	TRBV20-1	CSAISLYIQYF	TGCAGTGCTATTTCGTTATACATTCAGTACTTC
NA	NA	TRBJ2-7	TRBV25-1	CVSSGGGYEQYF	TGTGTCAGCAGTGGTGGGGGTTACGAGCAGTACTTC
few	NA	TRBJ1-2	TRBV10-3	CAIRITGLANYGYTF	TGTGCCATCAGGATAACAGGGCTGGCTAACTATGGCTACACCTTC
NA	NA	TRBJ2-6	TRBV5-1	CASSSRGTGANVLTF	TGCGCCAGCAGCAGCAGGGGTACTGGGGCCAACGTCCTGACTTTC
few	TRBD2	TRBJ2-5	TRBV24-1	CATSDFGGKGETQYF	TGTGCCACCAGTGATTTCGGGGGGAAAGGGGAGACCCAGTACTTC
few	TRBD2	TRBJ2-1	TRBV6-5	CASKAGGNSNEQFF	TGTGCCAGCAAAGCGGGGGGCAATTCTAATGAGCAGTTCTTC
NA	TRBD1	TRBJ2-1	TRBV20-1	CSARTGEKLNNEQFF	TGCAGTGCTAGAACAGGGGAGAAATTAAACAATGAGCAGTTCTTC
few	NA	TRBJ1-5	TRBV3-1	CASSPFAQVGQPQHF	TGTGCCAGCAGCCCCTTCGCCCAAGTCGGGCAGCCCCAGCATTTT